This TCR beta chain was recovered during a study of Tregs in tolerant kidney transplant recipients. Notes on the study in general: The most relevant donor-specific Treg TCRbeta repertoire apparently came from expansion with activated donor B cells. Validation in larger populations is needed because few patients were studied.

Unstimulated regulatory T cells (CD4+CD25+CD127-), CD4+CD25- non-regulatory cells, CD4 and CD8 cells were FACS-sorted from thawed PBMCs. This table comes from immunoSEQ multiplex PCR, and its TCRdb copy is limited to in-frame clones, with some not included. The table lists some 65,000 clones, 80% to 85% of them singletons. Trimming shortened V by 5 bases and J by 4 bases, and 11 bases separated the two germline ends. Per the germline V gene, CDR1 is SQVTM and CDR2 is ANQGSEA. The CDR3 spans 12 residues. Turning to this clone: The target antigen is unknown.

The rearrangement uses TRBV29-1 and TRBJ1-1; D not resolved. The sample was CD4+ T cells from blood. The receptor was derived from a human donor in good health. CDR3 loop: CSVMEGSTEAFF. DNA for the CDR3: TGCAGCGTTATGGAGGGCAGCACTGAAGCTTTCTTT.